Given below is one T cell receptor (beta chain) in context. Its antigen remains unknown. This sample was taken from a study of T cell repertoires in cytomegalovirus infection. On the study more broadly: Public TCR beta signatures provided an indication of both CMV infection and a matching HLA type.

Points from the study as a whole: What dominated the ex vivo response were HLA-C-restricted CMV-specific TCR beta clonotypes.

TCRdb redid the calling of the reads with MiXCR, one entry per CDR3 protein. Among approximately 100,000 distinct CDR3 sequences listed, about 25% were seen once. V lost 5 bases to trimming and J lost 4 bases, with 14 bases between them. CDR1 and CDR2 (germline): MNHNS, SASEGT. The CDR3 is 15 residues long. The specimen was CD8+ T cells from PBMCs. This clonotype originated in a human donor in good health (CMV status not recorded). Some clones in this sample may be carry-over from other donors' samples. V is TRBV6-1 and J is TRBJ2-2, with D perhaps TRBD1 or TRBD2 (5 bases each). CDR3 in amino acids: CASSRDGLGTGELFF. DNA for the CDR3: TGTGCCAGCAGTAGGGACGGCCTAGGCACCGGGGAGCTGTTTTTT.